This TCR beta chain comes out of a study of identical twins. Study observations and caveats: Out-of-frame alpha sequences shared by twins were enriched for low generation probability. Within cord blood, abundant beta clonotypes carried fewer insertions, but memory repertoires showed no such trend. Invariant MAIT and iNKT cells may have partly biased zero-insertion analyses.

A universal primer site was added by template switching, and unique molecular identifiers were carried by the cDNA. MiXCR was run by TCRdb on the 5' RACE reads, yielding one entry per CDR3 protein. The profile shows about 720,000 distinct CDR3 sequences, 8.6% of them singletons. The V gene end was trimmed by 7 bases and the J gene end by 11 bases; junction bases not matched to a gene: 19. In germline, CDR1 is DFQATT, CDR2 SNEGSKA (reference sequence). CDR3 length equals 16 residues. About this clonotype: Its antigen is not identified.

Separately, the same data were catalogued under a study of yellow fever vaccine responses in identical twins.

Input material: PBMCs. This clonotype originated in a woman younger than 30 in good health. The chain uses TRBV20-1 and TRBJ2-3; 12 bases align to TRBD2. CDR3 loop: CSVLGSSGRAEPKQYF. The CDR3 bases are TGCAGTGTCCTAGGGTCTAGCGGGAGGGCCGAGCCCAAGCAGTATTTT.